The clone carrying this T cell receptor beta chain was detected once. This sample stems from a study of T cell changes during pregnancy in multiple sclerosis. Method: immunoSEQ multiplex PCR; TCRdb's copy keeps in-frame clones and lacks some. Among 50,000 or so clones listed, about 90% were seen once. Germline V gives CDR1 SGHTA, CDR2 FQGTGA. The CDR3 has 16 amino acids. The V end lost 2 bases, the J end lost 0 bases, and 12 bases lay between the germline ends. The sequence was obtained from a female donor in good health, enrolled as a control in a pregnancy study. The sample in question was CD4+ T cells from peripheral blood mononuclear cells, obtained after pregnancy. The chain recombines TRBV7-3 with TRBJ2-3; D possibly corresponds to TRBD2 (6 bases). CDR3 in DNA: TGTGCCAGCAGCTTAGGGCCGGGACTTAGCACAGATACGCAGTATTTT. This gives the protein CASSLGPGLSTDTQYF.